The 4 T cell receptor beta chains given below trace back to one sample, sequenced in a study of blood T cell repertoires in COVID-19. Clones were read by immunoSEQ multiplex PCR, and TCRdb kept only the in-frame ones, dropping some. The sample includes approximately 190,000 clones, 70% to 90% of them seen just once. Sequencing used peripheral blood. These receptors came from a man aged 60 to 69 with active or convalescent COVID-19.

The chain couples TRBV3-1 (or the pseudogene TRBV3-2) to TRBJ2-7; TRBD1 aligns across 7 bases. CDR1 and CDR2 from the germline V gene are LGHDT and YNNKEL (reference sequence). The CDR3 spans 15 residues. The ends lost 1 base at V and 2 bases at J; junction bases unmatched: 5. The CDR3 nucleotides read TGTGCCAGCAGCCAAGGGAGACAGGGCACCTACGAGCAGTACTTC. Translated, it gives CASSQGRQGTYEQYF.

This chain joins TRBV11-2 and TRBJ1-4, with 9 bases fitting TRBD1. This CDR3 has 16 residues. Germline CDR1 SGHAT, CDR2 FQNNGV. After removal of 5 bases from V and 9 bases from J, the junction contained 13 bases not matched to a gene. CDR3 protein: CASSPMWTGDRQKLFF. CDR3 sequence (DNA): TGTGCCAGCAGCCCTATGTGGACAGGGGATAGACAAAAACTGTTTTTT.

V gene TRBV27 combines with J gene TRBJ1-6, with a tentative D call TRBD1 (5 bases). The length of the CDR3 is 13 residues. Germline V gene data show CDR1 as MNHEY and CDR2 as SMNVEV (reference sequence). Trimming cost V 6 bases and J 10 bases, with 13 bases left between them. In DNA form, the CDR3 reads TGTGCCAGCAGGGCGGGACTAACCTCACCCCTCCACTTT. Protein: CASRAGLTSPLHF.

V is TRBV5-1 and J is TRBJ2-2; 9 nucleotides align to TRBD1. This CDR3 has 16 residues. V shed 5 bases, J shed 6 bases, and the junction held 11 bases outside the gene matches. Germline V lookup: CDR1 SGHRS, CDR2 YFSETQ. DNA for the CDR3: TGCGCCAGCAGTCCAACCGGGACAGGGATCCCCGGGGAGCTGTTTTTT. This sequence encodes CASSPTGTGIPGELFF.